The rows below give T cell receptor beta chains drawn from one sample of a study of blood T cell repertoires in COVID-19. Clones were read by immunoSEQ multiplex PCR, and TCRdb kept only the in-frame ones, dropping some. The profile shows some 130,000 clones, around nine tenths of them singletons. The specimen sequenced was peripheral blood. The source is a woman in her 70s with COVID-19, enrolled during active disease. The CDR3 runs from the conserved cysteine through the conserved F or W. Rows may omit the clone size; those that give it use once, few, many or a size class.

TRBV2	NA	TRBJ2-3	CASSDILRSTDTQYF
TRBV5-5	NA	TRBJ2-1	CASSLGQGMVNNEQFF
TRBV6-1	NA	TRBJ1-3	CASSESGGINTIYF
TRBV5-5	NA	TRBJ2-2	CASSLLSVNTGELFF
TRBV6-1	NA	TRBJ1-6	CASSEIVQGANNSPLHF
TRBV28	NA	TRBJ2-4	CASSAHSGSGGVGIQYF
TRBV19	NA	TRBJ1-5	CASSEGQINQPQHF
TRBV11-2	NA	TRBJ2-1	CASSLDGGVNYNEQFF
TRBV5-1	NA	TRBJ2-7	CASSLNGGSPYEQYF
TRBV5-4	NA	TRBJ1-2	CASAWAQEGVNGYTF
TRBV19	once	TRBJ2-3	CASSLGQVLTDTQYF
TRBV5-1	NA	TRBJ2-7	CASSLEYAAEQYF
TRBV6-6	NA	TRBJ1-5	CASGRQGHQPQHF
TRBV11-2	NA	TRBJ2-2	CASSLLLGDTGELFF
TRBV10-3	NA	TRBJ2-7	CAISESSWTSGDEQYF
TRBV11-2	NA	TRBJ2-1	CASTQGRGGLDYNEQFF
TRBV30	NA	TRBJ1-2	CAWSVISTIPRGGYTF
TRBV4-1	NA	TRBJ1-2	CASSQDREGWGYTF
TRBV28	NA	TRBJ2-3	CASKTGAASTDTQYF
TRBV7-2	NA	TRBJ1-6	CASSSGQGSYSPLHF
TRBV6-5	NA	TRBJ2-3	CASRGEGITDTQYF
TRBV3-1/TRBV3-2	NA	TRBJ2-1	CASSQLAGNEQFF
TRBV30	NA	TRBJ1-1	CAWSVRGSMNTEAFF
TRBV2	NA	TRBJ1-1	CASSRTAMNTEAFF
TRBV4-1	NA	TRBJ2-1	CASSRGLAGGQEQFF
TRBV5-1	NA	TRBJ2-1	CASSSDGLAGGYEQFF
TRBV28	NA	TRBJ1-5	CASSFETGMQPQHF
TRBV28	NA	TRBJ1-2	CASSFNRVVAGYTF
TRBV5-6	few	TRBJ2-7	CASSLGLGQVSYEQYF
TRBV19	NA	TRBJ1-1	CASTAGDREAFF
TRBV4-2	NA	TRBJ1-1	CASSQGNGDRMAFF
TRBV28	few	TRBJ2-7	CATRPAGINYEQYF
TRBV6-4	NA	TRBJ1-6	CASSVGFYNSPLHF
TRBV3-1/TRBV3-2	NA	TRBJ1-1	CASSSPRGPEAFF
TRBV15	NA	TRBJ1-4	CATSRVLLANNEKLFF
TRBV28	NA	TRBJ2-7	CASSPTLRGTDYEQYF
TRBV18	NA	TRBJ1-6	CASSPYVGQGNSPLHF
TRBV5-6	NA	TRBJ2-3	CASSLESREGTDTQYF
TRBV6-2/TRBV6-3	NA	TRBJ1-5	CASSYDRDSNQPQHF
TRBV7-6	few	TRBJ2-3	CASSHFPFAGDYTDTQYF
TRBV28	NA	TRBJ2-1	CASSLRGEQFF
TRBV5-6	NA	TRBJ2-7	CASSLAFGLAGYEQYF
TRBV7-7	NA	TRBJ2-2	CASSSGGDITGELFF